Shown below are 31 T cell receptor beta chains from a single sample sequenced in a study of T-cell reconstitution after alpha-beta-depleted transplantation in children. This sample's TCRbeta library carried unique molecular identifier barcodes. TCRdb called the PCR reads again in MiXCR, with one record for every CDR3 protein. The sample lists 500,000 to 600,000 distinct CDR3 sequences, 30% to 35% occurring once. Sequenced here: PBMCs from the stem cell graft donor, sampled from the stem cell graft. These receptor sequences come from a human donor who donated a stem cell graft to a child with aplastic anemia.

V and J are TRBV4-2 and TRBJ2-1, with TRBD1 as a possible D gene (6 bases). The CDR3 consists of 15 residues. From germline, CDR1 is LGHNA and CDR2 YNFKEQ. Deletions cut 3 bases from V and 8 bases from J, with 17 bases between. CDR3 bases: TGTGCCAGCAGCCAGAAGGTGCCAGAGGGGGATGAGCAGTTCTTC. Translating it yields CASSQKVPEGDEQFF.

As for this clonotype: The junction and the germline gene differ at one end; a read error may be behind it. The chain couples TRBV6-2 or TRBV6-3 to TRBJ1-2; no firm D call. Germline CDR1 reads MNHEY; CDR2 reads SVGEGT. This CDR3 comprises 15 residues. CDR3 nucleotide sequence: TGTGCCAGCAGTTACTCGATAAGGACGGTCTATGTCTACACCTTC. It yields the protein CASSYSIRTVYVYTF.

The chain employs TRBV5-1 and TRBJ2-5, with 9 bases fitting TRBD2. V shed 4 bases and J 4 bases; nucleotides not matched to a gene: 11. CDR1 and CDR2 from the germline V gene are SGHRS and YFSETQ. This CDR3 region has 16 residues. CDR3 sequence (DNA): TGCGCCAGCAGCCCGCGGATAGCGGGAGAAGGAGAGACCCAGTACTTC. Protein sequence: CASSPRIAGEGETQYF.

The gene calls are TRBV20-1 and TRBJ2-2, with TRBD1 matching over 10 bases. This CDR3 has 15 residues. CDR1 is DFQATT and CDR2 is SNEGSKA in the germline V gene (reference sequence). V lost 3 bases, J lost 8 bases, and 9 bases stayed unmatched. This CDR3 is CSARTGGVVRGELFF. CDR3 sequence (DNA): TGCAGTGCTAGGACAGGGGGCGTTGTTCGGGGGGAGCTGTTTTTT.

This clonotype was picked up a small number of times. The V call is TRBV12-5, the J call TRBJ2-1; 12 bases map to TRBD2. CDR3 size: 18 residues. The J segment lost 6 bases and the V segment lost 0 bases, leaving 9 bases of the junction unmatched. The germline V gene encodes CDR1 LGHNT and CDR2 FRNRAP. CDR3 protein: CASGLVPSGLAGFNEQFF. CDR3 DNA sequence: TGTGCTAGTGGTTTGGTTCCATCCGGACTAGCGGGATTCAATGAGCAGTTCTTC.

This clonotype has a handful of counts. V is TRBV29-1 and J is TRBJ2-1; 10 bases map to TRBD2. Germline assignment: CDR1 SQVTM and CDR2 ANQGSEA. With V trimmed by 4 bases and J by 2 bases, 2 bases remained unmatched. This CDR3 spans 14 amino acids. The CDR3 nucleotides read TGCAGCGTTGCCACTAGCGGGGCCTACAATGAGCAGTTCTTC. Protein: CSVATSGAYNEQFF.

The V and J genes are TRBV9 and TRBJ2-7; D unresolved. Germline loops: CDR1 SGDLS, CDR2 YYNGEE. CDR3 size: 15 residues. V shed 0 bases and J shed 2 bases, with 12 bases lying between them. CDR3 in amino acids: CASSVGSSKTYEQYF. The CDR3, as DNA: TGTGCCAGCAGCGTAGGAAGTAGCAAGACCTACGAGCAGTACTTC.

This clonotype showed up just a few times. V usage is TRBV12-3 or TRBV12-4 and J usage is TRBJ2-7; 10 nucleotides agree with TRBD1. Trimming removed 5 bases from V and 7 bases from J; junction bases left unmatched: 8. This CDR3 has 14 amino acids. The CDR3 coding sequence is TGTGCCAGCAGTCGGACAGGGGGATTTGAGGAGCAGTACTTC. It codes for CASSRTGGFEEQYF.

The chain recombines TRBV11-2 with TRBJ2-2; D gene ambiguous. Germline CDR1 is SGHAT and CDR2 is FQNNGV. The V end was cut by 8 bases, the J end by 0 bases, with 16 bases between. This CDR3 is built from 16 residues. DNA of the CDR3: TGTGCCAGCGGCTATGGGGTGTTCGCGAACACCGGGGAGCTGTTTTTT. It specifies CASGYGVFANTGELFF. The full variable domain, in which reference TRBV11-2 and TRBJ2-2 provide the parts outside the CDR3, is EAGVAQSPRYKIIEKRQSVAFWCNPISGHATLYWYQQILGQGPKLLIQFQNNGVVDDSQLPKDRFSAERLKGVDSTLKIQPAKLEDSAVYLCASGYGVFANTGELFFGEGSRLTVL.

This clonotype showed up just a few times. This chain uses TRBV12-3 or TRBV12-4 with TRBJ1-2; no clear D gene. V dropped 6 bases and J dropped 8 bases, with 19 bases sitting between them. The CDR3 is made up of 14 amino acids. This CDR3 is CASSPDFATGGYTF. The DNA of the CDR3 is TGTGCCAGCAGCCCAGACTTCGCCACGGGGGGCTACACCTTC.

The V gene is TRBV30, the J gene TRBJ2-7; 9 bases are a match to TRBD2. V trimming: 3 bases; J trimming: 4 bases; junction bases outside the gene matches: 7. CDR1 is GTSNPN, CDR2 SVGIG, per germline (reference sequence). The CDR3 runs to 14 residues. The CDR3 nucleotides read TGTGCCTGGAGGGGTAGCGGGAGTGGTTACGAGCAGTACTTC. Translated: CAWRGSGSGYEQYF.

This chain joins TRBV3-1 and TRBJ2-1, with D tentatively TRBD1 or TRBD2 (5 bases each). This CDR3 spans 14 amino acids. Trimming shortened V by 2 bases and J by 6 bases, and 11 bases separated the two germline ends. Germline V gene data show CDR1 as LGHDT and CDR2 as YNNKEL (reference sequence). The CDR3 loop reads CASSQRGRGNEQFF. The DNA for the CDR3 is TGTGCCAGCAGCCAACGGGGTAGGGGCAATGAGCAGTTCTTC.

The CDR3 coding sequence is TGCAGTGCTGTAGGGGGCAAGAGCTCTGGGGCCAACGTCCTGACTTTC. This translates into CSAVGGKSSGANVLTF. The rearrangement links TRBV20-1 to TRBJ2-6; 7 positions agree with TRBD1. Germline assignment: CDR1 DFQATT and CDR2 SNEGSKA (reference sequence). The CDR3 is 16 amino acids. Losses at the gene ends were 5 bases for V and 0 bases for J; bases not matched to a gene: 7.

The chain combines TRBV10-3 with TRBJ1-1; tentative D call: TRBD1 (6 bases). Trimming pared 9 bases from V and 1 base from J, leaving 9 bases between. The CDR3 runs 12 residues. The V gene's germline CDR1 is ENHRY and CDR2 SYGVKD. This CDR3 is CAIGQKNTEAFF. The DNA for the CDR3 is TGTGCCATTGGACAGAAGAACACTGAAGCTTTCTTT.

The chain recombines TRBV5-4 with TRBJ2-7, with TRBD1 matching over 10 bases. CDR3 length equals 16 residues. CDR1 and CDR2 from the germline V gene are SGHNT and YYREEE (reference sequence). V trimming: 3 bases; J trimming: 1 base; junction bases outside the gene matches: 7. The CDR3 loop is CASSSIPGQGSYEQYV. Here the CDR3 DNA reads TGTGCCAGCAGCTCGATTCCGGGACAGGGGTCCTACGAGCAGTACGTC.

V is TRBV7-2 and J is TRBJ2-7; D perhaps matches TRBD2 (6 bases). Germline V lookup: CDR1 SGHTA, CDR2 FQGNSA. V was cut by 1 base and J by 3 bases, with 13 bases left in between. The length of the CDR3 is 15 residues. The CDR3 coding sequence is TGTGCCAGCAGCTTAGGGGTGGGAGGATTCTACGAGCAGTACGTC. It translates to CASSLGVGGFYEQYV.

This clonotype was detected once. This chain joins TRBV5-1 and TRBJ2-3; 16 bases agree with TRBD2. V was clipped by 2 bases and J by 1 base; unmatched bases: 7. The CDR3 consists of 19 residues. Germline V gene data show CDR1 as SGHRS and CDR2 as YFSETQ. CDR3 coding DNA: TGCGCCAGCAGCTTCGCCGGGACTAGCGGGAGGGCCGGCACAGATACGCAGTATTTT. This gives the protein CASSFAGTSGRAGTDTQYF.

The genes are TRBV10-3 and TRBJ2-3, with 15 positions matching TRBD2. CDR3 size: 19 residues. Germline CDR1 and CDR2: ENHRY and SYGVKD. The trim removed 4 bases at V and 3 bases at J, leaving 11 bases unmatched. CDR3 amino acids: CAISGGTSGRLRQTDTQYF. The CDR3 DNA sequence: TGTGCCATCAGTGGTGGGACTAGCGGGAGGTTGAGGCAAACAGATACGCAGTATTTT.

The chain combines TRBV30 with TRBJ1-1; 7 nucleotides align to TRBD1. The CDR3 spans 15 residues. The ends lost 1 base at V and 6 bases at J; junction bases unmatched: 11. Germline CDR1 and CDR2: GTSNPN and SVGIG (reference sequence). CDR3 in DNA: TGTGCCTGGAGTGCCCTACAGGGGAGGGGAGCTGAAGCTTTCTTT. Translating it yields CAWSALQGRGAEAFF.

The rearrangement uses TRBV11-3 and TRBJ2-2, with TRBD1 matching over 7 bases. In germline, CDR1 is SGHNT, CDR2 YENEEA. Losses at the gene ends were 5 bases for V and 7 bases for J; bases not matched to a gene: 7. The CDR3 is made up of 14 amino acids. CDR3 sequence (DNA): TGTGCCAGCAGCAACGACAGGGTTAACGGGGAGCTGTTTTTT. This translates into CASSNDRVNGELFF.

This CDR3 reads CASSPLPTRSGGMNTEAFF. In DNA form, the CDR3 reads TGTGCCAGCTCACCACTCCCGACAAGGAGTGGGGGAATGAACACTGAAGCTTTCTTT. The V gene is TRBV18, the J gene TRBJ1-1; possible D gene TRBD1, 5 bases. The CDR3 is 19 amino acids. Germline loops: CDR1 KGHSH, CDR2 LQKENI. V lost 1 base, J lost 0 bases, and 21 bases lay in between.

The sample holds a few counts of this clonotype. This chain connects TRBV12-3 or TRBV12-4 to TRBJ2-3; the match to TRBD2 covers 7 bases. Trimming at V came to 8 bases and at J to 3 bases, leaving 11 bases not matched to a gene. The length of the CDR3 is 15 residues. CDR3 DNA sequence: TGTGCCAGCTTGTTCCGGGGGGTGTCTACAGATACGCAGTATTTT. It translates to CASLFRGVSTDTQYF.

V gene TRBV20-1 combines with J gene TRBJ2-1, with 10 bases that match TRBD2. The ends lost 0 bases at V and 7 bases at J; junction bases unmatched: 6. Germline V gene data show CDR1 as DFQATT and CDR2 as SNEGSKA (reference sequence). The CDR3 has 15 residues. The CDR3 loop is CSAREASGSWNEQFF. The CDR3 DNA sequence: TGCAGTGCTAGAGAGGCTAGCGGGAGTTGGAATGAGCAGTTCTTC.

This clonotype was observed a handful of times. The CDR3 region has the DNA TGTGCCTGGAGTGTTTCCGGAAACACCATATATTTT. Its translation: CAWSVSGNTIYF. The chain recombines TRBV30 with TRBJ1-3; D not certain. Trimming cost V 0 bases and J 4 bases, with 4 bases left between them. The CDR3 runs 12 residues. Germline CDR1 GTSNPN, CDR2 SVGIG (reference sequence).

The chain carries TRBV5-1 and TRBJ2-2; TRBD2 matches 8 bases. From germline, CDR1 is SGHRS and CDR2 YFSETQ. V trimming: 4 bases; J trimming: 3 bases; junction bases outside the gene matches: 2. This CDR3 has 14 residues. In DNA, the CDR3 is TGCGCCAGCAGCCCAGCGGGGGACACCGGGGAGCTGTTTTTT. Residues: CASSPAGDTGELFF. The full variable domain, in which reference TRBV5-1 and TRBJ2-2 provide the parts outside the CDR3, is KAGVTQTPRYLIKTRGQQVTLSCSPISGHRSVSWYQQTPGQGLQFLFEYFSETQRNKGNFPGRFSGRQFSNSRSEMNVSTLELGDSALYLCASSPAGDTGELFFGEGSRLTVL.

The rearrangement joins TRBV12-3 or TRBV12-4 to TRBJ2-4; 7 bases align to TRBD2. This CDR3 is 8 amino acids long. With 8 bases clipped from V and 14 bases from J, the junction kept 0 bases outside the gene matches. CDR3 sequence: CASGGEYF. Written as DNA, the CDR3 is TGTGCCAGCGGGGGGGAGTACTTC.

Comments on this clonotype: One end of the junction does not line up with germline, which may come from a read error. CDR3 in amino acids: CASSLGGGETEYF. The DNA of the CDR3 is TGTGCCAGCAGCTTAGGGGGAGGAGAGACCGAGTACTTC. The chain uses TRBV7-2 and TRBJ2-5, with D tentatively TRBD2 (6 bases). Germline V lookup: CDR1 SGHTA, CDR2 FQGNSA. The CDR3 has 13 residues.

The chain has TRBV28 and TRBJ1-2; D remains unclear. Per germline, CDR1 MDHEN and CDR2 SYDVKM. V dropped 2 bases and J dropped 1 base, with 11 bases sitting between them. The CDR3 is made up of 15 amino acids. The CDR3 spells CASSLTHKNNYGYTF. CDR3 DNA sequence: TGTGCCAGCAGTTTAACACACAAAAATAACTATGGCTACACCTTC.

The chain uses TRBV2 and TRBJ2-3, with D tentatively TRBD2 (5 bases). V shed 6 bases and J shed 5 bases, with 9 bases lying between them. This CDR3 spans 12 amino acids. Germline V lookup: CDR1 SNHLY, CDR2 FYNNEI. This CDR3 is CASRDWRDTQYF. The CDR3 DNA follows: TGTGCCAGCAGGGACTGGAGAGATACGCAGTATTTT.

This CDR3 reads CASTHGLAASYEQYF. In nucleotides, the CDR3 is TGTGCCAGCACCCACGGACTAGCGGCTTCCTACGAGCAGTACTTC. The chain couples TRBV2 to TRBJ2-7, with 10 bases lining up with TRBD2. The CDR3 is made up of 15 amino acids. The V gene's germline CDR1 is SNHLY and CDR2 FYNNEI. V lost 7 bases and J lost 1; bases outside the gene matches: 7.

This clonotype was seen a few times. The V call is TRBV5-1, the J call TRBJ2-1; D is perhaps TRBD2 (5 bases). The V end lost 6 bases, the J end lost 1 base, and 14 bases lay between the germline ends. The CDR3 extends over 15 amino acids. Germline lookup yields CDR1 SGHRS and CDR2 YFSETQ. The CDR3, as DNA: TGCGCCAGCACCCTCGACGGGGAATCCTACAATGAGCAGTTCTTC. It translates to CASTLDGESYNEQFF.